This T cell receptor (beta chain) was recorded in a study of blood T cell repertoires in COVID-19. In the study overall: Whether acute or convalescent, the COVID-19 samples came from the United States, Italy and Spain.

All enrollees were about 18 to 100 years old and from 25 or so US areas. Which cohort a participant joined came from the clinical history participants gave. This CDR3 contains 15 residues. Germline V gene lookup returns CDR1 SGHTA and CDR2 FQGNSA. With 1 base removed from V and 4 bases from J, the gap between germline ends came to 13 bases. In the original workflow: Estimation of nucleated cell counts was performed using reference gene primer amplification. Only in-frame clones appear in the TCRdb table, and some are missing; sequencing was by immunoSEQ multiplex PCR. V, J and clone size derive from that table, while D and trimming were established from the DNA sequence. The data contain 150,000 to 200,000 clones, over 80% of them singletons.

Sequenced sample: PBMCs or T cells enriched from blood (not recorded which). The sequence came from a woman between 55 and 75 years old who had recovered from COVID-19. The rearrangement uses TRBV7-2 and TRBJ1-2; D may be TRBD1 (5 bases). CDR3 residues: CASSLEGPGGYGYTF. The DNA of the CDR3 is TGTGCCAGCAGCTTAGAGGGGCCGGGTGGCTATGGCTACACCTTC.